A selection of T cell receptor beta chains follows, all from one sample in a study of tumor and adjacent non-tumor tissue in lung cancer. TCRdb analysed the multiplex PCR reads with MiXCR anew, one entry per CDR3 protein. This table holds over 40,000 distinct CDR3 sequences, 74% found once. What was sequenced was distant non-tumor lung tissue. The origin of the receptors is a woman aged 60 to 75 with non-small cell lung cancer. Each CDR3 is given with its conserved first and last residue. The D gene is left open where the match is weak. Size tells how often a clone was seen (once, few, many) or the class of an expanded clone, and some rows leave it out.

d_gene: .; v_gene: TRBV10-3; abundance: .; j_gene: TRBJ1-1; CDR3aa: CGISLGAEIEAFF; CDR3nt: TGTGGCATCAGTCTCGGCGCGGAGATTGAAGCTTTCTTT
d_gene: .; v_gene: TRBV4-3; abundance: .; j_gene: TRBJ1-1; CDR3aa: CASSQKDRMNSEAFF; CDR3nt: TGCGCCAGCAGCCAAAAAGACCGTATGAACAGTGAAGCTTTCTTT
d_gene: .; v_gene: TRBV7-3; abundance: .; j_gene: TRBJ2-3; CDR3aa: CDSSLKAGADTQYF; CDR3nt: TGTGACAGCAGCTTAAAGGCGGGCGCAGATACGCAATATTTT
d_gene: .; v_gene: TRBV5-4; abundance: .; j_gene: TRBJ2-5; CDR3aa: CASSANGPKRETQYF; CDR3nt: TGTGCCAGCAGCGCTAACGGACCAAAAAGGGAGACCCAGTATTTC
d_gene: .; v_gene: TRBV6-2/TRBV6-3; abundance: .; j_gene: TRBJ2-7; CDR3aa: CARITRKTTGSHEQYF; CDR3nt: TGTGCCAGAATTACCCGGAAGACAACGGGGTCTCACGAGCAGTACTTC
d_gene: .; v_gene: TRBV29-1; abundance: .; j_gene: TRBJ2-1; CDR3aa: CSVFRDFLSYEQFF; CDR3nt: TGCAGCGTTTTCCGGGACTTCCTCTCCTACGAGCAGTTCTTC
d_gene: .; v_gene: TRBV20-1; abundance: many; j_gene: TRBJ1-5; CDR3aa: CSAQPDDGQPQHF; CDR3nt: TGCAGTGCTCAGCCCGATGACGGTCAGCCCCAGCATTTT
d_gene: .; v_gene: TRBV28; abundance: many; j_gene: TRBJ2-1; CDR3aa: CATKQEDYNEQFF; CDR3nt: TGTGCCACCAAACAGGAAGACTACAATGAGCAGTTCTTC
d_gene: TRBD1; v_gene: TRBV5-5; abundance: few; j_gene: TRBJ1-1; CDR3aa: CASSLRTGDSEAFF; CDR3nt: TGCGCCAGCAGCTTAAGGACAGGGGACTCTGAAGCTTTCTTT
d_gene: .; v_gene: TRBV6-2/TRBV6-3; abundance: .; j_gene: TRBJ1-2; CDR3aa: CASNIWGAREHGYTF; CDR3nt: TGTGCCAGCAATATCTGGGGGGCGCGGGAACATGGCTACACCTTC
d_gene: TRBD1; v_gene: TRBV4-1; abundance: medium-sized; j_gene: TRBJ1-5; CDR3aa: CASSQRVLDRGHQPQHF; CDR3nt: TGCGCCAGCAGCCAAAGGGTTTTGGACAGGGGACATCAGCCCCAGCATTTT
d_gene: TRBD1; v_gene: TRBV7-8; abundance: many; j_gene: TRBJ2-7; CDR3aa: CASSLGTGETEQYF; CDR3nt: TGTGCCAGCAGCTTAGGGACAGGGGAAACCGAGCAGTACTTC
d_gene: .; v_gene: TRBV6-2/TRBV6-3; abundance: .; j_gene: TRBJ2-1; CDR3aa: CASQLESLDNEQLF; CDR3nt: TGTGCCAGTCAGCTGGAGAGCCTGGACAATGAGCAGCTCTTC
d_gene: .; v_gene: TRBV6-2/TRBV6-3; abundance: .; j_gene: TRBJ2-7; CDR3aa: CANSRGWGPYDQYF; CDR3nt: TGTGCCAACAGCAGAGGATGGGGACCTTACGATCAGTACTTC